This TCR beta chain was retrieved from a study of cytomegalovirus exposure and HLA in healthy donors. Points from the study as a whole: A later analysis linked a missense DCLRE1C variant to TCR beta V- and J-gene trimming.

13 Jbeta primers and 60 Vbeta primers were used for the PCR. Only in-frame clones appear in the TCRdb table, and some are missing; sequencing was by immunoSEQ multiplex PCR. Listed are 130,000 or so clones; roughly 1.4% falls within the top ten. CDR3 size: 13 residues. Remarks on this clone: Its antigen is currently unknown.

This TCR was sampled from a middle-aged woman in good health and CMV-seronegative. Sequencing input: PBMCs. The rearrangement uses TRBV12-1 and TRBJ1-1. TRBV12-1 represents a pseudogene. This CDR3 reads CASSFLVNTEAFF. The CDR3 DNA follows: TGTGCCAGCAGCTTTTTAGTGAACACTGAAGCTTTCTTT.